A selection of T cell receptor beta chains follows, all from one sample in a study of T cell responses to AZD1222 COVID-19 vaccine. Here immunoSEQ multiplex PCR was the method, and the copy in TCRdb shows in-frame clones only, minus some. In the table there are some 130,000 clones, roughly 88% of which are singletons. Sequencing used peripheral blood, obtained on day 0 of AZD1222 vaccination. These receptors were taken from an adult in good health. Each CDR3 is given without its conserved first and last residue. A D gene is named only where the DNA matches it firmly. The listing skips clone size in some rows; elsewhere it reads once, few, many or a size class.

CDR3aa | d_gene | v_gene | abundance | j_gene
ASSEGVEGTGGQF | TRBD1 | TRBV6-1 | few | TRBJ2-1
ASSHRSSNQPQH | - | TRBV16 | - | TRBJ1-5
AWSAGLAGQY | TRBD2 | TRBV30 | - | TRBJ2-4
ASSPEGTANTEAF | TRBD1 | TRBV16 | - | TRBJ1-1
ASSSGNYEQY | - | TRBV27 | - | TRBJ2-7
AISDVGRGVYGYT | TRBD1 | TRBV10-3 | - | TRBJ1-2
ASSPRGSLLVYGYT | - | TRBV27 | - | TRBJ1-2
ASSYSEATGIQY | - | TRBV6-6 | - | TRBJ2-4
AWRGSSAVYNEQF | - | TRBV30 | - | TRBJ2-1
ASRKLDRYGPRDYGYT | - | TRBV9 | - | TRBJ1-2